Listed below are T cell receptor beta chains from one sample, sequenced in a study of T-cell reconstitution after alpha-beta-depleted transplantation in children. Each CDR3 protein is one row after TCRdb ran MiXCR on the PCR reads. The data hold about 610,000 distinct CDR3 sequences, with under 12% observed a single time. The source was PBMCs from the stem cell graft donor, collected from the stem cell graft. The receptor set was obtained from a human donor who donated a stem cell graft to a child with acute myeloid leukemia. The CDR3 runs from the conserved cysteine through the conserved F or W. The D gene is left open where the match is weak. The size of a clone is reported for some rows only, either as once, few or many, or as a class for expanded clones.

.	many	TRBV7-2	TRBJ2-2	CASSLEQAGELFF	TGTGCCAGCAGCTTAGAGCAGGCCGGGGAGCTGTTTTTT
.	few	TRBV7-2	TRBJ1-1	CASSHTRAFF	TGTGCCAGCAGCCACACCCGGGCTTTCTTT
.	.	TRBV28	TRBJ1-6	CASSVVGTPSPLHF	TGTGCCAGCAGCGTCGTCGGTACCCCCTCACCCCTCCACTTT
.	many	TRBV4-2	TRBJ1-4	CASTKTDTTNEKLFF	TGTGCCAGCACCAAGACAGACACAACTAATGAAAAACTGTTTTTT
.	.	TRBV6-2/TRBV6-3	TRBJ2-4	CASGKRGVTRDIQYF	TGTGCCAGCGGTAAACGAGGGGTAACTAGGGACATTCAGTACTTC
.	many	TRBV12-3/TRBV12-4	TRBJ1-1	CASSFQGTNTEAFF	TGTGCCAGCAGTTTCCAGGGGACGAACACTGAAGCTTTCTTT
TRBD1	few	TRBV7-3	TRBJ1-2	CASSSTAGGSHYTF	TGTGCCAGCAGCTCAACAGCAGGGGGATCCCACTACACCTTC
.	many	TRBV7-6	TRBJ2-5	CASSEEETQYF	TGTGCCAGCAGCGAGGAAGAGACCCAGTACTTC
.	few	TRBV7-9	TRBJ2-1	CASRPDFVNEQFF	TGTGCCAGCAGGCCCGACTTTGTCAATGAGCAGTTCTTC
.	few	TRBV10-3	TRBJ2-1	CAISGSGGDGSYNEQFF	TGTGCCATCAGTGGGTCCGGGGGAGATGGGTCCTACAATGAGCAGTTCTTC
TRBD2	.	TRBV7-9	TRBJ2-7	CASSSSSSGRGDEQYF	TGTGCCAGCAGCTCATCTTCTAGCGGGAGAGGAGACGAGCAGTACTTC
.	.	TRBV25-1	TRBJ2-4	CASRAPGRNIQYF	TGTGCCAGCAGGGCTCCGGGACGAAACATTCAGTACTTC
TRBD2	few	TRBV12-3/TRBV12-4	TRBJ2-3	CASSFRTSGREVDTQYF	TGTGCCAGCAGTTTTCGGACTAGCGGGCGAGAAGTAGATACGCAGTATTTT
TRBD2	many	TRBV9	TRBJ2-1	CASSVSVAGGPYEQFF	TGTGCCAGCAGCGTATCAGTGGCGGGAGGGCCCTATGAGCAGTTCTTC
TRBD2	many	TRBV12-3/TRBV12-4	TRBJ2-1	CASSLGGRYYNEQFF	TGTGCCAGCAGTTTGGGAGGGAGATATTACAATGAGCAGTTCTTC
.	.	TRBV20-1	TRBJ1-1	CSAVRSMNTEAFF	TGCAGTGCCGTCAGGAGTATGAACACTGAAGCTTTCTTT
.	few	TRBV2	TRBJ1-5	CASSEPPWQANQPQHF	TGTGCCAGCAGTGAACCCCCGTGGCAGGCTAATCAGCCCCAGCATTTT
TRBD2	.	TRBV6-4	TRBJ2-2	CASSGGGPAGELFF	TGTGCCAGCAGTGGGGGAGGGCCCGCCGGGGAGCTGTTTTTT
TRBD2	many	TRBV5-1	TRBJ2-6	CASSSGGSGANVLTF	TGCGCCAGCAGCTCGGGGGGATCTGGGGCCAACGTCCTGACTTTC
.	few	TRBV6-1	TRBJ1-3	CASTRRPGSSSGNTIYF	TGTGCCAGCACACGGCGGCCAGGCAGTAGCTCTGGAAACACCATATATTTT
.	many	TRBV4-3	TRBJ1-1	CASSQEGGSTEAFF	TGCGCCAGCAGCCAAGAGGGGGGAAGCACTGAAGCTTTCTTT
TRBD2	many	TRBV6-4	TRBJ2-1	CASSEKASGYNEQFF	TGTGCCAGCAGTGAGAAGGCTAGCGGGTACAATGAGCAGTTCTTC
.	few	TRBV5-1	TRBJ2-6	CASSLGQAVSGANVLTF	TGCGCCAGCAGTCTCGGGCAGGCGGTCTCTGGGGCCAACGTCCTGACTTTC
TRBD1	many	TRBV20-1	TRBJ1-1	CSARMGTGAMDTEAFF	TGCAGTGCTAGAATGGGAACAGGGGCGATGGACACTGAAGCTTTCTTT
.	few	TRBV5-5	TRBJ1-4	CASSRPEDLIEKLFF	TGTGCCAGCAGCCGCCCGGAGGATTTAATTGAAAAACTGTTTTTT
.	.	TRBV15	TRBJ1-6	CATSRQGGNSPLHF	TGTGCCACCAGCAGACAGGGTGGTAATTCACCCCTCCACTTT
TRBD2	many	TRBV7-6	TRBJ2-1	CASSSRLAGVEQFF	TGTGCCAGCAGCTCTCGACTAGCGGGAGTTGAGCAGTTCTTC
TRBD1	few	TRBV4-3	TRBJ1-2	CASSQVRDRGNYGYTF	TGCGCCAGCAGCCAAGTTCGGGACAGGGGTAACTATGGCTACACCTTC
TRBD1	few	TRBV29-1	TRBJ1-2	CSVAGGDGGYTF	TGCAGCGTCGCAGGGGGGGACGGCGGCTACACCTTC
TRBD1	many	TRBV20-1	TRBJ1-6	CSAPRRQGAESPLHF	TGCAGTGCCCCCCGCAGACAGGGGGCGGAATCACCCCTCCACTTT
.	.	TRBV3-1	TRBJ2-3	CASSQDRGADTQYF	TGTGCCAGCAGCCAAGATAGGGGGGCAGATACGCAGTATTTT
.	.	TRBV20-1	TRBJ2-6	CSASRASGANVLTF	TGCAGTGCTAGCCGAGCGTCTGGGGCCAACGTCCTGACTTTC
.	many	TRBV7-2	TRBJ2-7	CASSWSAGNYEQYF	TGTGCCAGCAGCTGGAGCGCGGGGAACTACGAGCAGTACTTC
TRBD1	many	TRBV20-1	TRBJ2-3	CSPDRDPDTQYF	TGCAGTCCAGACAGGGACCCAGATACGCAGTATTTT
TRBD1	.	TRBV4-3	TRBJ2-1	CASSQLPGAGGSYNEQFF	TGCGCCAGCAGCCAACTACCCGGAGCAGGGGGCAGTTACAATGAGCAGTTCTTC